This is a list of T cell receptor beta chains from one sample in a study of Graves' ophthalmopathy and Graves' hyperthyroidism. TCRdb re-called the multiplex PCR reads with MiXCR, one entry per CDR3 protein. The sample shows 1 million to 1.3 million distinct CDR3 sequences, approximately 35% of them seen only once. The specimen sequenced was peripheral blood or thyroid tissue (not recorded which). The receptor set was obtained from an adult man with Graves' hyperthyroidism. CDR3s include the opening cysteine and the closing phenylalanine or tryptophan.

v_call	j_call	cdr3_aa
TRBV3-1	TRBJ1-3	CASSQPAASGNTIYF
TRBV7-3	TRBJ2-6	CASSQDSATSGVASSGANVLTF
TRBV15	TRBJ1-6	CATSQGRGPLPLHF
TRBV7-2	TRBJ1-1	CASSARIEAFF
TRBV4-3	TRBJ1-1	CASSQPGHTEAFF
TRBV11-2	TRBJ1-6	CASSLVVRNSPLHF
TRBV20-1	TRBJ2-5	CSAGRGSGELETQYF
TRBV20-1	TRBJ2-5	CSAKGGTQYF
TRBV5-1	TRBJ1-4	CASRGGVNEKLFF
TRBV6-6	TRBJ1-4	CASSSRGSGEKLFF
TRBV7-9	TRBJ1-2	CASSYWTGTGYTF
TRBV19	TRBJ1-5	CAKRRQPQHF
TRBV29-1	TRBJ1-1	CSVAGRGRDNLAFF
TRBV25-1	TRBJ1-1	CASIRTGRTEAFF
TRBV9	TRBJ2-6	CASSVSGLTF
TRBV9	TRBJ1-5	CASSARTAGPQHF
TRBV7-8	TRBJ1-3	CASSLKITFGTIYF
TRBV7-8	TRBJ1-3	CASSQQTGNPGNTIYF
TRBV19	TRBJ2-2	CASRLDSKNGELFF
TRBV7-3	TRBJ1-1	CASSPSMRGTEAFF
TRBV6-5	TRBJ1-1	CAISYSVVNTEAFF
TRBV7-9	TRBJ2-2	CASSFVTGMILRELFF
TRBV5-1	TRBJ2-5	CASSPGSQETQYF
TRBV29-1	TRBJ1-4	CSVVAGTGEKLFF
TRBV12-3/TRBV12-4	TRBJ1-2	CASVVGVPGGNYGYTF
TRBV15	TRBJ1-4	CATSSSAGGREKLFF
TRBV19	TRBJ1-2	CAAGTGGYTF
TRBV20-1	TRBJ2-5	CSARDVRGYQETQYF
TRBV29-1	TRBJ1-2	CSVGPEEGYTF
TRBV29-1	TRBJ1-5	CSVGNRRQETQHF
TRBV7-2	TRBJ1-5	CASSLAGADQPQHF
TRBV4-1	TRBJ2-7	CASSQEYRGGYEQYF
TRBV5-5	TRBJ1-4	CASSSGRKGAAEKLFF
TRBV29-1	TRBJ1-2	CSVEMTGGFGYAF
TRBV12-3/TRBV12-4	TRBJ1-5	CASSLSHRGRSQPQHF
TRBV5-8	TRBJ1-1	CASSLHGAEAFF
TRBV7-8	TRBJ2-5	CASSQWDRGYQETQYF
TRBV5-1	TRBJ1-2	CASSGGTAYGYTF
TRBV27	TRBJ2-7	CASSLPRTGDWYEQYF
TRBV7-9	TRBJ2-7	CASSPGRGDTYEQYF